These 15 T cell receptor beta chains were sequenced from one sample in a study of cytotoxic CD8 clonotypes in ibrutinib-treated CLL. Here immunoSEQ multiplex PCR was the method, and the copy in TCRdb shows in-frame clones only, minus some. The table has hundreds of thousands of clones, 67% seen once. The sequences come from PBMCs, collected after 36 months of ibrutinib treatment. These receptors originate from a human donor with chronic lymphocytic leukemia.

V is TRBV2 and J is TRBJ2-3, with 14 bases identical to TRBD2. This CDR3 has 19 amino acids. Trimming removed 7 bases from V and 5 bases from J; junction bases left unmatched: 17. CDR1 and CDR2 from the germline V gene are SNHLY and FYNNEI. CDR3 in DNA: TGTGCCAGCACCTACCCCTGGACTAGCGGGGGGCCTCCTCTAGATACGCAGTATTTT. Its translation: CASTYPWTSGGPPLDTQYF.

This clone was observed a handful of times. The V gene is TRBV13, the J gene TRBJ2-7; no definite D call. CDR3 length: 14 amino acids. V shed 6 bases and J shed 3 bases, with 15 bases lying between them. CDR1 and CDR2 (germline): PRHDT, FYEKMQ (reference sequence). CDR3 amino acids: CASSSRHGDYEQYF. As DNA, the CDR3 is TGTGCCAGCAGTAGCCGCCACGGCGACTACGAGCAGTACTTC.

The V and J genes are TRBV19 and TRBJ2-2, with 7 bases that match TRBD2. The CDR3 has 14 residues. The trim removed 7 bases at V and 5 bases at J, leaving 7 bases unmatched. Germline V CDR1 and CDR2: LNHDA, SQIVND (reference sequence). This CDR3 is CASTEAGRTGELFF. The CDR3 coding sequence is TGTGCCAGTACCGAAGCGGGGAGGACCGGGGAGCTGTTTTTT.

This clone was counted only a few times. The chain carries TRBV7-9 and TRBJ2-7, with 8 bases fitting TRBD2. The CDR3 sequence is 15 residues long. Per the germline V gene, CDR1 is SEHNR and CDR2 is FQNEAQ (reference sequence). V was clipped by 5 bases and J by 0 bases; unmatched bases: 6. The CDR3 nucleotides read TGTGCCAGCAGCCATAAGCGGGAGAGCTCCTACGAGCAGTACTTC. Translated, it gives CASSHKRESSYEQYF.

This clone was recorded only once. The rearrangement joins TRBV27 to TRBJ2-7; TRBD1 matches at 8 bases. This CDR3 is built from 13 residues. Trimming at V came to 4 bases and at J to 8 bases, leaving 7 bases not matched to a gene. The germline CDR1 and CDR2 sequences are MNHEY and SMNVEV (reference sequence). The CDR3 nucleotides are TGTGCCAGCAGTTCGCCAGGGGGCGGACAGCAGTACTTC. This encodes CASSSPGGGQQYF.

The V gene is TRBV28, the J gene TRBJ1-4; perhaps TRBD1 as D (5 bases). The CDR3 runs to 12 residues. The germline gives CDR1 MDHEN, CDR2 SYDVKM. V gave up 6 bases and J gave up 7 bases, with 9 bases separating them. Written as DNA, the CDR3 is TGTGCCAGCAGCCCAAGGGGTGAAAAACTGTTTTTT. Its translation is CASSPRGEKLFF.

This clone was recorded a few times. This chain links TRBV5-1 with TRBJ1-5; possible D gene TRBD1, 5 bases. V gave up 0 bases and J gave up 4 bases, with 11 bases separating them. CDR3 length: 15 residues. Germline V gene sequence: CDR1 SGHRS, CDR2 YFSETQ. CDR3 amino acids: CASSLGDGVNQPQHF. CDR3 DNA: TGCGCCAGCAGCTTGGGGGACGGAGTAAATCAGCCCCAGCATTTT.

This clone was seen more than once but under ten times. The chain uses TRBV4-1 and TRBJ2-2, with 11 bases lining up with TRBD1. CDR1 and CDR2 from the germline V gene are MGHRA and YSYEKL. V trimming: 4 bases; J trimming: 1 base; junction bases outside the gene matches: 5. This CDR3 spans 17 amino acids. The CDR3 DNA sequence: TGCGCCAGCAGCCGGACAGGGGGCGTGGGGAACACCGGGGAGCTGTTTTTT. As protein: CASSRTGGVGNTGELFF.

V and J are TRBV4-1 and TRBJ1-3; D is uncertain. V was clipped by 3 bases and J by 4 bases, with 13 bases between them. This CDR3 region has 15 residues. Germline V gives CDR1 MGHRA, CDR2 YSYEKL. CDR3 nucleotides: TGCGCCAGCAGCCATTTGGGTTCGGGGGGAAACACCATATATTTT. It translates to CASSHLGSGGNTIYF.

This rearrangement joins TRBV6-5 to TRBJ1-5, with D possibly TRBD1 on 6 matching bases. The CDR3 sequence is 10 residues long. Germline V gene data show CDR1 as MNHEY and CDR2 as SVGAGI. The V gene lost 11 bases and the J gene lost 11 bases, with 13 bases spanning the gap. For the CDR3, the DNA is TGTGCCTCACGAGAGGGGGCCCAGCATTTT. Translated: CASREGAQHF.

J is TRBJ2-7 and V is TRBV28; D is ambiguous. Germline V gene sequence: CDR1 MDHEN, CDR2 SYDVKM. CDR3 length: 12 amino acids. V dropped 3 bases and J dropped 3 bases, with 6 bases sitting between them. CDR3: CASSLIRYEQYF. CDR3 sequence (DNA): TGTGCCAGCAGTTTGATCCGCTACGAGCAGTACTTC.

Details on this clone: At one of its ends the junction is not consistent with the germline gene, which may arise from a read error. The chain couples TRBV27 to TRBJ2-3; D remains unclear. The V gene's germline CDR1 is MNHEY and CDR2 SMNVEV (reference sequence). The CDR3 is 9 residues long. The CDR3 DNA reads TGTGCCAGCAGTACATGGAAGAATTTT. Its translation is CASSTWKNF.

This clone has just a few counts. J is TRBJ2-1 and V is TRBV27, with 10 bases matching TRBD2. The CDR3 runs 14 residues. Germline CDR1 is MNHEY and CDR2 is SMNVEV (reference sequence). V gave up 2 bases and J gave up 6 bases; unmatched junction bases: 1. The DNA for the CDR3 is TGTGCCAGCAGTTTAAGCGGGAGGGCCAATGAGCAGTTCTTC. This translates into CASSLSGRANEQFF.

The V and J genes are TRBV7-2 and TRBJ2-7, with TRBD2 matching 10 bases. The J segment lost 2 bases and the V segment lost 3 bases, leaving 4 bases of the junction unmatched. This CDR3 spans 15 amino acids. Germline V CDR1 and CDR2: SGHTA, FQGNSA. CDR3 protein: CASSFGLAGAYEQYF. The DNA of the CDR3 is TGTGCCAGCAGCTTTGGGCTAGCGGGAGCCTACGAGCAGTACTTC.

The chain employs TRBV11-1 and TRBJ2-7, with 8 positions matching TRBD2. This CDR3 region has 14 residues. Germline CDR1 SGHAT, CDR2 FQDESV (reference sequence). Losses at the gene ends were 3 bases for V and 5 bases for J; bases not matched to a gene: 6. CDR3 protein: CASSLASGFHEQYF. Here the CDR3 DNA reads TGTGCCAGCAGCTTGGCTAGCGGGTTCCACGAGCAGTACTTC.